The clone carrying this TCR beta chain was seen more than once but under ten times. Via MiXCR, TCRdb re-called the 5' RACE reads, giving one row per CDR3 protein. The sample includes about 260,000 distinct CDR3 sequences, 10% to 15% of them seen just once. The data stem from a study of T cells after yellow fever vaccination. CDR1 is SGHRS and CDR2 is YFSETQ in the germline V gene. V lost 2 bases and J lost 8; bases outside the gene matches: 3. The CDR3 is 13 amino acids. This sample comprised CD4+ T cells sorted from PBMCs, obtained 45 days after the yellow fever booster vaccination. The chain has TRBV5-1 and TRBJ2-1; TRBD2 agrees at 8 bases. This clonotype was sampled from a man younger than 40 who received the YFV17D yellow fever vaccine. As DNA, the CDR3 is TGCGCCAGCAGCTTAGAAGCGGGAGATGAGCAGTTCTTC. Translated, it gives CASSLEAGDEQFF. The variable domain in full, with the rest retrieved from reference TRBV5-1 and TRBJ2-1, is KAGVTQTPRYLIKTRGQQVTLSCSPISGHRSVSWYQQTPGQGLQFLFEYFSETQRNKGNFPGRFSGRQFSNSRSEMNVSTLELGDSALYLCASSLEAGDEQFFGPGTRLTVL.